This T cell receptor beta chain was captured by sequencing in a study of T cells in narcolepsy (dated by TCRdb to the late 2010s). For context, the study as a whole: The study enrolled patients with narcolepsy type 1 or type 2 (NT1, NT2) together with healthy control donors. Autoreactive T cells targeting hypocretin neuron self-antigens (hypocretin, TRIB2) were sought in narcolepsy patients, and TCR Vbeta sequencing was used to track clonotypes in blood and CSF.

Concerning this clone: The clone's antigen remains unknown. One base away there is no much larger clone; base qualities are not given.

Receptor libraries were prepared by the immunoSEQ multiplex PCR assay. The table comes from immuneACCESS by way of TCRdb, which keeps in-frame sequences with V and J called. Part of the clones is missing from these tables; in studies checked, under half for an unresolved V gene and the rest for unknown reasons. This sample gives 35,000 or so clones in total; around 85% of them show up just once. The top ten clonotypes cover 1.6% of the sample. Memory CD4+ T cells were sorted ex vivo from peripheral blood of narcolepsy patients and healthy controls for TCR Vbeta sequencing. What the research found in general, with its limitations: Numbers of sequenced blood memory CD4+ clonotypes were comparable, with averages of some 39,000 in patients and approximately 30,000 in controls. No sequences matching autoreactive T cell clones were present in some of the blood memory CD4+ repertoires from patients and controls. HCRT-specific and TRIB2-specific autoreactive clonotypes were highlighted in plots that compared CD4+ T cell clonotypes in CSF versus blood from the same patient. Autoreactive clonotypes were reported to be detected serially in the blood of the same patients and of different patients, but not in the blood of healthy controls.

The cysteine opens and the phenylalanine closes a CDR3 of 16 amino acids. Only the CDR3 DNA is retained, 48 bases long and in frame from the first base. V is pared back by 2 bases and J by 1 base, with 15 bases lying between the germline termini. CDR1 and CDR2, per the germline V gene (reference sequence), are SGHKS and YYEKEE. The sample comprised CD45RA- memory CD4+ T cells from PBMCs. The cell subset or site label on this specimen signifies: memory T cells sorted ex vivo from peripheral blood. The TCR comes from a human donor with narcolepsy. The chain couples TRBV5-5 to TRBJ2-5, with the D call perhaps TRBD1 or TRBD2, as 5 bases match in each case. The nucleotide sequence reads as follows: TGTGCCAGCAGCTTCCTCCCAGGGACGCCCCAAGAGACCCAGTACTTC. The encoded protein is CASSFLPGTPQETQYF.